The clone carrying this T cell receptor (beta chain) was counted a few times. The source of the sample is a study of Graves' ophthalmopathy and Graves' hyperthyroidism. V was shortened by 1 base and J by 1 base, with 5 bases between the two germline ends. This CDR3 contains 13 residues. Beta-chain TCR CDR3 regions were amplified from RNA transcripts. The workflow started with a first-round RT-PCR run with HTBI primers and then moved on to a second-round multiplex PCR. TCRdb processed the multiplex PCR reads anew with MiXCR; each CDR3 protein has one entry. The sample lists almost 750,000 distinct CDR3 sequences; roughly two fifths were seen once.

This TCR was recovered from an adult man with Graves' ophthalmopathy. The J gene is TRBJ2-7, the V gene TRBV12-3 or TRBV12-4, with D uncertain. Sequenced input: peripheral blood. CDR3 sequence (DNA): TGTGCCAGCAGTTTAGACGATTCCTACGAGCAGTACTTC. Residues: CASSLDDSYEQYF.